The TCR beta chain under discussion was sequenced for a study of cytomegalovirus exposure and HLA in healthy donors. Libraries were prepared by immunoSEQ multiplex PCR; TCRdb keeps only in-frame clonotypes and omits some of them. The sample consists of over 110,000 clones, less than 90% of them appearing once. This CDR3 comprises 14 residues. The V gene's germline CDR1 is ENHRY and CDR2 SYGVKD. V lost 7 bases to trimming and J lost 1 base, with 13 bases between them. The sequenced sample was PBMCs. The receptor comes from a man between 18 and 29 years old in good health and CMV-seronegative. This sequence joins TRBV10-3 and TRBJ1-2; maybe TRBD1 (6 bases). The CDR3 DNA is TGTGCCATCAAGGGGGGGGCCTTTAACTATGGCTACACCTTC. As protein: CAIKGGAFNYGYTF.